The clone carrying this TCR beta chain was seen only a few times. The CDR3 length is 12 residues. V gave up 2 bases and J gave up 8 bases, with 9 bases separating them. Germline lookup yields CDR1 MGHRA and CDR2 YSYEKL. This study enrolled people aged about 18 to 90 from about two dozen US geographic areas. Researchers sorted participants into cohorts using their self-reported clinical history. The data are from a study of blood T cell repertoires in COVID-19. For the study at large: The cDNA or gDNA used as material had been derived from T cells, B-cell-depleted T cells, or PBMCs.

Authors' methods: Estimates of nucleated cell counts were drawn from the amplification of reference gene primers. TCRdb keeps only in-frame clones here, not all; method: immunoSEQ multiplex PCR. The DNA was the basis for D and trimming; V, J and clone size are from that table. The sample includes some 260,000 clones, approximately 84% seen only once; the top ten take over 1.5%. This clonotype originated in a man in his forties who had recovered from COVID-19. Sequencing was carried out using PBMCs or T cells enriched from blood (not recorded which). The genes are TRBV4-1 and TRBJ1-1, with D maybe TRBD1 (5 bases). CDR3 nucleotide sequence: TGCGCCAGCAGCCAAACAGGAAACGAAGCTTTCTTT. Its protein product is CASSQTGNEAFF.